The following is a TCR beta chain sequence with its context. Its antigen remains undetermined. The record has no base qualities; no much larger clone is one base away. This sample stems from a study of cytomegalovirus exposure and HLA in healthy donors (dated by TCRdb to 2015 to 2018). Regarding the complete study: According to a later analysis, one platform produced both the approximately 110 validation repertoires and the 670 or so repertoires of the first cohort. The study aimed to test whether cataloging public T cell receptors could reveal signatures of past pathogen exposure. A separate validation cohort of approximately 130 different subjects was used in addition to the roughly 620-subject first cohort. To predict cytomegalovirus infection status, the study combined high-throughput TCR immunosequencing, statistical association of individual TCRs with disease status, and machine learning. The investigation overall reported the following: Cytomegalovirus status was reported to be diagnosed by the classifier with high specificity and sensitivity in both the original and validation cohorts. A later analysis had no HLA typing for the validation cohort, so co-occurrence there was scored across all 130 or so repertoires. Across donors, most TCR sequences were observed very rarely, whereas some public TCRs were present in many individuals. A few of the identified cytomegalovirus-associated TCR beta chains were confirmed in vitro to be specific for cytomegalovirus antigens. In the study, around 150 TCR beta chains were listed as associated with cytomegalovirus. Of the cluster scores, roughly 95% were above 0 in a later analysis, which found that TCRs clustered in the first cohort also tended to co-occur in the 110 or so validation repertoires. The authors suggested that the approach could potentially be extended to other disease states and immunological phenotypes.

The library was made by the immunoSEQ multiplex PCR assay. The original pipeline was this. To diagnose cytomegalovirus status from the catalog of TCR beta chain sequences, a statistical classification framework was built. TCRdb holds this immuneACCESS table with in-frame rearrangements only. Some clones are missing; in checked studies, unresolved V genes explain under half, and the rest has no known cause. For V, J and clone size, that table is used; D and trimming come from the DNA. Within this sample are some 260,000 clones, with around 91% of them counted one time only. The top ten constitute around 3.1% of the sample. The donors were included in the validation cohort of 120 subjects, a group kept apart from the roughly 690-subject first cohort. Its CDR3 holds 15 amino acids, cysteine through phenylalanine. The DNA shown is the 45-base CDR3, in frame from base 1. Sequences MNHEY (CDR1) and SMNVEV (CDR2) are obtained from the germline V gene (reference sequence). At the junction V is shortened by 6 bases and J by 5 bases, with 17 bases in between.

The sample was PBMCs. The TCR comes from a woman aged 25 to 39 in good health and CMV-seronegative. The sequence is built from TRBV27 and TRBJ2-1; the D gene is perhaps TRBD2, from 5 matching bases. The sequenced DNA: TGTGCCAGCAGCTACCTGGCCCGGGGTAACAATGAGCAGTTCTTC. It translates as CASSYLARGNNEQFF.